Presented here are 14 T cell receptor beta chains from one specimen sequenced in a study of blood T cell repertoires in COVID-19. Only in-frame clones appear in the TCRdb table, and some are missing; sequencing was by immunoSEQ multiplex PCR. The data contain around 200,000 clones, just over 85% of them singletons. What was sequenced was peripheral blood. The receptors were sampled from a man older than 75 with acute or convalescent COVID-19.

The genes are TRBV5-1 and TRBJ2-3; D is unclear. The CDR3 contains 15 residues. V was shortened by 7 bases and J by 2 bases, with 17 bases between the two germline ends. The germline gives CDR1 SGHRS, CDR2 YFSETQ. CDR3 sequence reads: CASSSIGSVTDTQYF. The CDR3 region has the DNA TGCGCCAGCTCGTCTATAGGCAGCGTCACAGATACGCAGTATTTT.

V is TRBV5-6 and J is TRBJ2-1; 11 bases align to TRBD2. Germline V CDR1 and CDR2: SGHDT, YYEEEE. The CDR3 is 17 residues long. The V and J ends lost 0 bases and 7 bases, in that order; junction bases with no gene match: 9. DNA for the CDR3: TGTGCCAGCAGCTTGGAGGGACTAGCGGTTATCGCAAATGAGCAGTTCTTC. This codes for CASSLEGLAVIANEQFF.

This sequence joins TRBV28 and TRBJ2-7, with D perhaps TRBD2 (6 bases). The CDR3 sequence is 14 residues long. Germline V gene data show CDR1 as MDHEN and CDR2 as SYDVKM. V gave up 5 bases and J gave up 3 bases, with 14 bases separating them. CDR3 residues: CASSLPRGYYEQYF. In DNA form, the CDR3 reads TGTGCCAGCAGTCTCCCGCGGGGATACTACGAGCAGTACTTC.

The chain joins TRBV4-3 to TRBJ2-2; D is uncertain. Germline V lookup: CDR1 LGHNA, CDR2 YSLEER. The ends were cut back, 3 bases at V and 3 bases at J, with 8 bases in the middle. This CDR3 is 14 amino acids long. In DNA, the CDR3 is TGCGCCAGCAGCCAGGCCAGCGACACCGGGGAGCTGTTTTTT. It encodes CASSQASDTGELFF.

The table lists this clone with a count of one. This rearrangement joins TRBV9 to TRBJ2-3; 9 nucleotides match TRBD2. Trimming cost V 4 bases and J 4 bases; bases outside gene matches: 4. Per germline, CDR1 SGDLS and CDR2 YYNGEE. CDR3 length equals 14 residues. CDR3 loop: CASSPRLAADTQYF. CDR3 sequence (DNA): TGTGCCAGCAGCCCCCGACTAGCGGCAGATACGCAGTATTTT.

The chain is built from TRBV24-1 and TRBJ2-1; TRBD2 agrees at 7 bases. The CDR3 is 13 residues long. CDR1 is KGHDR, CDR2 SFDVKD, per germline. V trimming: 9 bases; J trimming: 9 bases; junction bases outside the gene matches: 10. The CDR3 reads CATSLGGTFEQFF. DNA for the CDR3: TGTGCCACCTCCTTGGGGGGGACTTTTGAGCAGTTCTTC.

This clone appeared once. J is TRBJ2-1 and V is TRBV4-2, with TRBD1 as a possible D gene (6 bases). V was cut by 0 bases and J by 2 bases, with 11 bases left in between. Germline CDR1 LGHNA, CDR2 YNFKEQ. This CDR3 contains 16 residues. CDR3 loop: CASSQDRQGTYNEQFF. Written as DNA, the CDR3 is TGTGCCAGCAGCCAAGATCGCCAGGGGACCTACAATGAGCAGTTCTTC.

CDR3 coding DNA: TGTGCCAGCAGCTTGGACAGCTACTACGAGCAGTACGTC. Translation gives CASSLDSYYEQYV. V and J are TRBV7-9 and TRBJ2-7; possibly TRBD1 for D (6 bases). The CDR3 totals 13 residues. Germline V gives CDR1 SEHNR, CDR2 FQNEAQ (reference sequence). Trimming shortened V by 3 bases and J by 3 bases, and 9 bases separated the two germline ends.

The chain has TRBV10-2 and TRBJ1-5; TRBD1 aligns across 7 bases. This CDR3 spans 15 amino acids. Germline V CDR1 and CDR2: WSHSY, SAAADI. After removal of 8 bases from V and 3 bases from J, the junction contained 10 bases not matched to a gene. The CDR3 sequence is CASALQGLDNQPQHF. The CDR3 DNA sequence: TGCGCCAGCGCCCTACAGGGGCTAGACAATCAGCCCCAGCATTTT.

The chain carries TRBV7-2 and TRBJ2-7, with TRBD1 identical over 7 bases. The CDR3 is made up of 16 amino acids. The junction had 11 bases not matched to a gene; V was cut back by 5 bases and J by 1 base. Germline CDR1 SGHTA, CDR2 FQGNSA. CDR3 coding DNA: TGTGCCAGCAGCCTACAGGGGACAAGGGTATCCTACGAGCAGTACTTC. This sequence encodes CASSLQGTRVSYEQYF.

This clone was found a few times. The gene calls are TRBV6-5 and TRBJ2-7; D is perhaps TRBD2 (6 bases). CDR1 and CDR2 from the germline V gene are MNHEY and SVGAGI. The CDR3 extends over 13 amino acids. The DNA of the CDR3 is TGTGCGCGGGGCAGGGCCTCCTCCTACGAGCAGTACGTC. Translation gives CARGRASSYEQYV.

The rearrangement links TRBV2 to TRBJ1-5; D ambiguous. Germline CDR1 SNHLY, CDR2 FYNNEI. The CDR3 is 13 residues long. Trimming removed 6 bases at V and 4 bases at J, with 10 bases between. CDR3 loop: CASSSSLNQPQHF. The CDR3 DNA reads as TGTGCCAGCAGCTCCTCGCTAAATCAGCCCCAGCATTTT.

This chain joins TRBV10-1 and TRBJ1-5; TRBD1 agrees at 7 bases. The CDR3 loop spans 16 amino acids. Looked up from germline, CDR1 is WNHNN and CDR2 is SYGVQD (reference sequence). J gave up 6 bases and V 8 bases, and 16 bases lay outside the gene matches. The CDR3 spells CASVTGIPCYSQPQHF. CDR3 in DNA: TGCGCCAGCGTGACAGGGATACCCTGCTACTCTCAGCCCCAGCATTTT.

V usage is TRBV29-1 and J usage is TRBJ2-3; D call uncertain. The V gene's germline CDR1 is SQVTM and CDR2 ANQGSEA. V shed 1 base and J shed 2 bases, with 10 bases lying between them. CDR3 length: 14 amino acids. The CDR3 DNA sequence: TGCAGCGTTGAAGTTGAATTGGCCACAGATACGCAGTATTTT. This codes for CSVEVELATDTQYF.